Shown below are 6 T cell receptor beta chains from a single sample sequenced in a study of blood T cell repertoires in COVID-19. Assay: immunoSEQ multiplex PCR; the TCRdb copy retains only in-frame clones and omits some. The sample yields roughly 260,000 clones, roughly 85% seen once. What was sequenced was PBMCs or T cells enriched from blood (not recorded which). The receptors were sampled from a woman between 50 and 59 years old who had recovered from COVID-19.

The V gene is TRBV19, the J gene TRBJ1-1; no firm D call. V lost 6 bases and J 3 bases, leaving 17 bases between the germline ends. Germline loops: CDR1 LNHDA, CDR2 SQIVND (reference sequence). CDR3 length: 15 amino acids. CDR3 amino acids: CASRGRGGRDTEAFF. In nucleotides, the CDR3 is TGTGCCAGTAGGGGGAGAGGCGGAAGGGACACTGAAGCTTTCTTT.

The chain is built from TRBV5-1 and TRBJ2-7; 12 nucleotides match TRBD2. V lost 4 bases to trimming and J lost 2 bases; unmatched junction nucleotides: 4. The CDR3 totals 15 residues. Germline V gene data show CDR1 as SGHRS and CDR2 as YFSETQ. The DNA for the CDR3 is TGCGCCAGCAGCCCTAGCGGGAGGGCAGCCTACGAGCAGTACTTC. Its protein product is CASSPSGRAAYEQYF.

This clone was observed a handful of times. The chain carries TRBV2 and TRBJ1-4; TRBD1 matches 8 bases. The germline CDR1 and CDR2 sequences are SNHLY and FYNNEI. V was clipped by 7 bases and J by 2 bases; unmatched bases: 6. This CDR3 contains 15 residues. CDR3: CASKTQGVTNEKLFF. The CDR3, as DNA: TGTGCCAGCAAAACACAGGGGGTTACTAATGAAAAACTGTTTTTT.

The rearrangement joins TRBV21-1 to TRBJ2-7; no check of the table's D call, TRBD2, against the DNA was made. TRBV21-1 is a listed pseudogene. This CDR3 is 15 amino acids long. The CDR3 sequence: CASSKGGQSGYEQYF. The CDR3 DNA follows: TGTGCCAGCAGCAAAGGGGGTCAAAGCGGTTACGAGCAGTACTTC.

The J gene is TRBJ1-1, the V gene TRBV7-2, with D possibly matching TRBD1 (6 bases). Per germline, CDR1 SGHTA and CDR2 FQGNSA. CDR3 length: 16 residues. The germline V and J ends were trimmed by 5 bases and 1 base, with 17 bases remaining between them. CDR3 nucleotide sequence: TGTGCCAGCAGCCCCTGGACAGCCCGAGAGAACACTGAAGCTTTCTTT. It is translated as CASSPWTARENTEAFF.

This chain connects TRBV19 to TRBJ1-6; 7 bases match TRBD1. Trimming at V came to 8 bases and at J to 7 bases, leaving 5 bases not matched to a gene. Germline CDR1 and CDR2: LNHDA and SQIVND (reference sequence). CDR3 length equals 13 residues. CDR3 sequence (DNA): TGTGCCAGTGGGACAGCGAGCAATTCACCCCTCCACTTT. This encodes CASGTASNSPLHF.